This TCR beta chain was captured in a study of memory CD4+ T cells and cytomegalovirus serostatus. Single viable CD3+CD4+CD8-CD45RO+ cells were sorted as the memory CD4+ T cells. There are 16 residues in the CDR3. The V gene lost 2 bases and the J gene lost 5 bases, with 13 bases spanning the gap. CDR1 and CDR2 (germline): KGHSH, LQKENI. Libraries were prepared by immunoSEQ multiplex PCR; TCRdb keeps only in-frame clonotypes and omits some of them. The sample records about 41,000 clones, about 85% being singletons. The material sequenced was memory CD4+ T cells from blood. This sequence originates from an adult in good health and CMV-seronegative. The chain links TRBV18 to TRBJ1-6, with D unresolved. DNA of the CDR3: TGTGCCAGCTCACCATATACCCTTCTGGATAATTCACCCCTCCACTTT. Its translation is CASSPYTLLDNSPLHF.